This T cell receptor (beta chain) was retrieved from a study of blood T cell repertoires in COVID-19. Authors' methods: Amplified reference gene primers provided the basis for estimating nucleated cell counts. Here immunoSEQ multiplex PCR was the method, and the copy in TCRdb shows in-frame clones only, minus some. The DNA gave D and trimming, while V, J and clone size come from that table. The table records 95,000 to 150,000 clones, 65% to 90% of them present only once. The germline V gene has CDR1 LGHDT and CDR2 YNNKEL (reference sequence). V was clipped by 3 bases and J by 0 bases, with 10 bases between them. CDR3 size: 15 residues.

The origin of this receptor is a human donor in a cohort sampled during active COVID-19. This sequence joins TRBV3-1 (or the pseudogene TRBV3-2) and TRBJ2-3; D is possibly TRBD2 (6 bases). The sample was peripheral blood. This chain's CDR3 is CASSHHGGSTDTQYF. The CDR3 coding sequence is TGTGCCAGCAGCCATCACGGGGGTAGCACAGATACGCAGTATTTT.